This T cell receptor beta chain is from a study of T cell repertoires in cytomegalovirus infection. Study context: The authors used CMV epitopes that were HLA-C-restricted (recently identified) and HLA-B-restricted (well studied). Indications came from public TCR beta signatures; they pointed to CMV infection and to a matching HLA type.

TCRdb itself ran the reads through MiXCR, one entry per CDR3 protein. Of hundreds of thousands of distinct CDR3 sequences in the sample, 30% to 40% were seen once. Unmatched junction bases numbered 6, after V lost 0 bases and J lost 6 bases. Germline V CDR1 and CDR2: LNHNV, YYDKDF (reference sequence). CDR3 length: 16 residues. This clonotype showed up just a few times. What it recognizes is unknown. Study conclusions and caveats: It was HLA-C-restricted CMV-specific TCR beta clonotypes that dominated the response ex vivo. Cumulative public TCR beta family frequency identified CMV carriers with the relevant HLA.

The sequencing here drew on cultured CD8+ T cells from PBMCs, taken from culture after CMV antigen stimulation. This chain joins TRBV15 and TRBJ2-1; 9 nucleotides line up with TRBD1. The sequence came from a human donor in good health (CMV status not recorded). Some clones in this sample may be carry-over from other donors' samples. The CDR3 nucleotides are TGTGCCACCAGCAGAGATAAGTGGGACAGGGTCAATGAGCAGTTCTTC. Its protein is CATSRDKWDRVNEQFF.